Below are 14 T cell receptor beta chains sequenced from a single sample in a study of blood T cells in healthy people across ages. PCR was performed a second time for about 6 to 11 cycles using a sample-barcoded 5' primer and a J-beta primer mix. TCRdb recomputed calls from the 5' RACE reads with MiXCR, one row per CDR3 protein. The top ten clones hold 20% to 25% of a sample with 600,000 or so distinct CDR3 sequences, 40% to 50% of them seen once. Material for sequencing was blood. The origin of the receptors is an older man in good health.

The CDR3 DNA follows: TGCAGTGCCCAAGATAGTGGCAATTCACCCCTCCACTTT. Its translation is CSAQDSGNSPLHF. The chain has TRBV20-1 and TRBJ1-6; D not certain. The CDR3 contains 13 residues. Germline CDR1 DFQATT, CDR2 SNEGSKA (reference sequence). With 6 bases removed from V and 7 bases from J, the gap between germline ends came to 13 bases.

J is TRBJ2-3 and V is TRBV24-1, with 8 nucleotides matching TRBD1. Trimming removed 3 bases from V and 0 bases from J; junction bases left unmatched: 7. The CDR3 is 17 amino acids. Germline V gene sequence: CDR1 KGHDR, CDR2 SFDVKD. The CDR3 DNA reads TGTGCCACCAGTGATATCCACGGACAGGGAAGCACAGATACGCAGTATTTT. It yields the protein CATSDIHGQGSTDTQYF.

This clonotype was seen only once. The chain combines TRBV5-1 with TRBJ1-4, with 9 bases matching TRBD1. Looked up from germline, CDR1 is SGHRS and CDR2 is YFSETQ. This CDR3 is 15 amino acids long. The V segment lost 2 bases and the J segment 8 bases; nucleotides outside the gene matches: 7. CDR3 residues: CASSFGTGRNEKLFF. The CDR3 DNA is TGCGCCAGCAGCTTTGGGACAGGGAGGAACGAAAAACTGTTTTTT.

This sequence joins TRBV3-1 and TRBJ2-2, with 14 positions matching TRBD2. Trimming cost V 8 bases and J 4 bases; bases outside gene matches: 3. The CDR3 is 15 residues long. Germline loops: CDR1 LGHDT, CDR2 YNNKEL (reference sequence). CDR3 in amino acids: CASSGLAGATGELFF. CDR3 nucleotide sequence: TGTGCCAGCTCGGGACTAGCGGGAGCCACCGGGGAGCTGTTTTTT.

The genes are TRBV11-2 and TRBJ2-5, with a weak D call TRBD1 (5 bases). Per germline, CDR1 SGHAT and CDR2 FQNNGV. The germline V and J ends were trimmed by 0 bases and 1 base, with 9 bases remaining between them. This CDR3 is built from 15 residues. This CDR3 reads CASSLDPGLQETQYF. CDR3 nucleotides: TGTGCCAGCAGCTTAGACCCAGGGCTCCAAGAGACCCAGTACTTC.

This clonotype was seen a handful of times. The chain combines TRBV25-1 with TRBJ2-7; 11 bases line up with TRBD1. CDR1 is MGHDK and CDR2 is SYGVNS in the germline V gene. V was clipped by 4 bases and J by 3 bases; unmatched bases: 8. The CDR3 is 16 amino acids. The CDR3 here is CASSVGGTGGFYEQYF. In DNA form, the CDR3 reads TGTGCCAGCAGTGTGGGGGGGACAGGGGGATTCTACGAGCAGTACTTC.

This clonotype was detected many times. V is TRBV6-6 and J is TRBJ1-2; D is undetermined. The germline V gene encodes CDR1 MNHNY and CDR2 SVGAGI (reference sequence). Trimming pared 8 bases from V and 6 bases from J, leaving 19 bases between. The CDR3 runs to 14 residues. CDR3: CASLAYETGHGYTF. CDR3 DNA: TGTGCCAGCTTGGCCTACGAGACGGGCCATGGCTACACCTTC.

This clonotype was seen a handful of times. The DNA for the CDR3 is TGTGCCAGCAGCTCACCAACTAGGGGGGTGACATATACGCAGTATTTT. Protein product: CASSSPTRGVTYTQYF. V gene TRBV7-9 combines with J gene TRBJ2-3, with D perhaps being TRBD1 or TRBD2 (6 bases each). The CDR3 length is 16 residues. The V end was cut by 4 bases, the J end by 7 bases, with 21 bases between. Germline V lookup: CDR1 SEHNR, CDR2 FQNEAQ (reference sequence).

This clonotype has just a few counts. The rearrangement links TRBV6-1 to TRBJ2-5, with 13 positions matching TRBD2. Germline CDR1 is MNHNS and CDR2 is SASEGT. This CDR3 is built from 18 residues. Trimming at V came to 7 bases and at J to 11 bases, leaving 22 bases not matched to a gene. The DNA for the CDR3 is TGTGCCAGCAAGCGGTTTTTTACTAGCGGGGGGGCCTACAATGAGCAGTACTTC. Encoded protein: CASKRFFTSGGAYNEQYF.

This chain links TRBV5-5 with TRBJ2-4, with 12 positions matching TRBD2. Per germline, CDR1 SGHKS and CDR2 YYEKEE (reference sequence). This CDR3 contains 19 residues. The V gene end was trimmed by 3 bases and the J gene end by 0 bases; junction bases not matched to a gene: 10. CDR3 loop: CASSYAQGGLAGAKNIQYF. DNA of the CDR3: TGTGCCAGCAGCTACGCTCAGGGGGGACTAGCGGGAGCCAAAAACATTCAGTACTTC.

The CDR3: CSATGTTQTYEQYF. Written as DNA, the CDR3 is TGCAGTGCCACCGGGACCACCCAAACCTACGAGCAGTACTTC. The rearrangement joins TRBV20-1 to TRBJ2-7; D may be TRBD1 or TRBD2 (5 bases each). Germline CDR1 reads DFQATT; CDR2 reads SNEGSKA (reference sequence). Trimming removed 6 bases at V and 2 bases at J, with 17 bases between. The CDR3 runs 14 residues.

V usage is TRBV7-9 and J usage is TRBJ2-3, with 8 bases that match TRBD2. The germline gives CDR1 SEHNR, CDR2 FQNEAQ (reference sequence). The V segment lost 8 bases and the J segment 2 bases; nucleotides outside the gene matches: 6. This CDR3 has 14 residues. The CDR3 loop is CASRVAGTTDTQYF. The CDR3 DNA is TGTGCCAGCCGGGTAGCGGGGACCACAGATACGCAGTATTTT.

The rearrangement links TRBV27 to TRBJ1-1; D is unclear. This CDR3 has 13 amino acids. V was clipped by 5 bases and J by 4 bases, with 11 bases between them. In germline, CDR1 is MNHEY, CDR2 SMNVEV (reference sequence). DNA for the CDR3: TGTGCCAGCAGTGTCCAACGGGGCACTGAAGCTTTCTTT. Translation gives CASSVQRGTEAFF.

The chain uses TRBV7-2 and TRBJ2-7, with 7 bases aligning to TRBD2. This CDR3 region has 16 residues. Germline lookup yields CDR1 SGHTA and CDR2 FQGNSA. V lost 1 base, J lost 2 bases, and 8 bases stayed unmatched. The chain's CDR3 is CASSLVRREEAYEQYF. The DNA of the CDR3 is TGTGCCAGCAGCTTAGTAAGACGGGAGGAGGCCTACGAGCAGTACTTC. Based on the CDR3 plus reference TRBV7-2 and TRBJ2-7, the full variable domain is GAGVSQSPSNKVTEKGKDVELRCDPISGHTALYWYRQSLGQGLEFLIYFQGNSAPDKSGLPSDRFSAERTGGSVSTLTIQRTQQEDSAVYLCASSLVRREEAYEQYFGPGTRLTVT.